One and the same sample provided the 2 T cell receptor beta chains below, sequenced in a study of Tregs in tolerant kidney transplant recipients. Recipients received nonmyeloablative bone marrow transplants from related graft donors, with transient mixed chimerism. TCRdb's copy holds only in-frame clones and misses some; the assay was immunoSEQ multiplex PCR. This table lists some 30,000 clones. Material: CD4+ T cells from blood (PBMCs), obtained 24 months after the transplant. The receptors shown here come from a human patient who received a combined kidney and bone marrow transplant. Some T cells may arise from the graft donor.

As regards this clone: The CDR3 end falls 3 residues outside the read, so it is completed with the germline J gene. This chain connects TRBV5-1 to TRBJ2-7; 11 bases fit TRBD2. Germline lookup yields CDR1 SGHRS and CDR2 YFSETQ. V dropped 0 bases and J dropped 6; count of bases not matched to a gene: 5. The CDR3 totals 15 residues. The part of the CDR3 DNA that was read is TGCGCCAGCAGCTTGGATCTAGCGGGAGGAGGCGAG. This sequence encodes CASSLDLAGGGE. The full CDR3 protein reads CASSLDLAGGGEQYF.

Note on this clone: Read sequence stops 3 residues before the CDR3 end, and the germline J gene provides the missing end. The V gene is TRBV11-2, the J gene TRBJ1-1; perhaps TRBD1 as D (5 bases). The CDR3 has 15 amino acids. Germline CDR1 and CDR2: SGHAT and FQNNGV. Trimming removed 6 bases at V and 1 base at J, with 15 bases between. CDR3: CASRFGSRGNTEAFF. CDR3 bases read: TGTGCCAGCAGATTTGGGTCGAGGGGGAACACTGAA.